The present T cell receptor (beta chain) was sequenced within a study of identical twins. Every one of the donors was a healthy Caucasian. Points from the study as a whole: Model-predicted out-of-frame TCR alpha sharing fell below observed values in monozygotic twins.

One entry per CDR3 protein results from TCRdb running MiXCR on the 5' RACE reads. The sample lists 510,000 or so distinct CDR3 sequences, nearly 15% occurring once. About this clonotype itself: Its antigen is unidentified.

The same data also went into a second study, on yellow fever vaccine responses in identical twins. That study reports: On the reported evidence, twins' vaccine T cell responses seemed partly convergent and partly personalized.

Sequenced input: CD4+ T cells sorted from blood. The receptor was isolated from a young woman in good health.

The CDR3 coding sequence is TGCAGTGCTACCCCCCAAGCGGGGGGTAAAAACATTCAGTACTTC. Its translation is CSATPQAGGKNIQYF. The chain has TRBV20-1 and TRBJ2-4; 9 bases fit TRBD2. The CDR3 loop spans 15 amino acids. J was trimmed by 4 bases and V by 4 bases; bases with no gene match: 8. Per germline, CDR1 DFQATT and CDR2 SNEGSKA (reference sequence).